This T cell receptor beta chain was sequenced for a study of CD8 T cells in ankylosing spondylitis. Study-level points and caveats: Typical of ankylosing spondylitis blood, it appeared, was a TCR beta motif of fewer than ten highly homologous variants.

The CDR3 consists of 13 residues. V shed 5 bases and J shed 7 bases, with 14 bases lying between them. Germline loops: CDR1 DFQATT, CDR2 SNEGSKA (reference sequence). Preparation of TCR beta libraries was done by quantitative 5'-RACE with molecular barcodes. In TCRdb, the 5' RACE reads were re-called with MiXCR into one record per CDR3 protein. The sample has about 800,000 distinct CDR3 sequences; 12% are singletons. This clonotype was seen many times. Its specificity is unknown. This TCR was sampled from a male donor with ankylosing spondylitis. V is TRBV20-1 and J is TRBJ1-4, with D possibly TRBD1 on 5 matching bases. The sample taken for sequencing was blood, either unsorted or a sorted T cell fraction (not recorded which). Here the CDR3 reads CSAPGRGGEKLFF. CDR3 DNA sequence: TGCAGTGCTCCCGGGAGGGGAGGTGAAAAACTGTTTTTT.